The clone carrying this T cell receptor beta chain was picked up many times. This entry belongs to a study of T cells in Graves' hyperthyroidism and ophthalmopathy. Amplified regions were TCR beta CDR3 sequences from RNA transcripts. HTBI primers were used for first-round RT-PCR of the TCR CDR3. TCRdb analysed the multiplex PCR reads with MiXCR anew, one entry per CDR3 protein. This sample has approximately 610,000 distinct CDR3 sequences, with about 15% found just once. The sequencing input was blood. The sequence came from a woman between 40 and 50 years old with Graves' ophthalmopathy.

CDR3 residues: CASSERTAAYGYTF. DNA of the CDR3: TGTGCCAGCAGTGAAAGGACAGCCGCCTATGGCTACACCTTC. This chain links TRBV12-3 or TRBV12-4 with TRBJ1-2; D is possibly TRBD1 (6 bases). There are 14 residues in the CDR3. V dropped 5 bases and J dropped 4 bases, with 14 bases sitting between them.